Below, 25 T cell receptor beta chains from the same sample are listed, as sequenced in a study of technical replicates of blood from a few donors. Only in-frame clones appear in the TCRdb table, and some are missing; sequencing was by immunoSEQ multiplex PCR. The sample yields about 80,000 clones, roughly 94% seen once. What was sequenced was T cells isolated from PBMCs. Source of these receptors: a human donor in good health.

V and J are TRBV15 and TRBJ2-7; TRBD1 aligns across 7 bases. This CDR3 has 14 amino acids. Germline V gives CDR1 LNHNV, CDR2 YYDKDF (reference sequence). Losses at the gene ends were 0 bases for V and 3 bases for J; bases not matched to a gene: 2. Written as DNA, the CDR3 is TGTGCCACCAGCAGAGAAACAGGGGACTACGAGCAGTACTTC. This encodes CATSRETGDYEQYF.

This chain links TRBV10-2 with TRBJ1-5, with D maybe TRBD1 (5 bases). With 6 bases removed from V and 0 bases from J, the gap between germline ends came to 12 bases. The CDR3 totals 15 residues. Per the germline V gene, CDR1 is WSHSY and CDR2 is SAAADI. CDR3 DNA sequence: TGCGCCAGCAGAACGACAGCAGATAGCAATCAGCCCCAGCATTTT. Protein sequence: CASRTTADSNQPQHF.

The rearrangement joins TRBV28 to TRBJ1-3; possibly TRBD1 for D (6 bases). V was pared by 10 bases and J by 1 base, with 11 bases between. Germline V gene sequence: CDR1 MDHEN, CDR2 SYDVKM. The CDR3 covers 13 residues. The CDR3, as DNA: TGTGCCACAAGAGGGGGATCTGGAAACACCATATATTTT. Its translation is CATRGGSGNTIYF.

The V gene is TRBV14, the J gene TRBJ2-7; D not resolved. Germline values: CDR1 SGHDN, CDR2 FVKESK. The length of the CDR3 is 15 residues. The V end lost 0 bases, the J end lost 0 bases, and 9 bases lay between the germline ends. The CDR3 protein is CASSQDAVISYEQYF. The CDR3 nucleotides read TGTGCCAGCAGCCAAGATGCAGTCATCTCCTACGAGCAGTACTTC.

The CDR3 sequence is CASSLRDSPYEQYF. The CDR3 DNA reads TGCGCCAGCAGCTTGAGGGACAGTCCCTACGAGCAGTACTTC. The chain employs TRBV5-1 and TRBJ2-7; 7 nucleotides agree with TRBD1. The CDR3 sequence is 14 residues long. V shed 1 base and J 2 bases; nucleotides not matched to a gene: 3. Germline V gene lookup returns CDR1 SGHRS and CDR2 YFSETQ. Looking up the rest from reference TRBV5-1 and TRBJ2-7 gives the full variable domain: KAGVTQTPRYLIKTRGQQVTLSCSPISGHRSVSWYQQTPGQGLQFLFEYFSETQRNKGNFPGRFSGRQFSNSRSEMNVSTLELGDSALYLCASSLRDSPYEQYFGPGTRLTVT.

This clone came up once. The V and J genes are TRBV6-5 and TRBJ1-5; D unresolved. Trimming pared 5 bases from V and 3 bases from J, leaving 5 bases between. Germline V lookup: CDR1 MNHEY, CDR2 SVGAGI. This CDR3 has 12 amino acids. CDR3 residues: CASSPTNQPQHF. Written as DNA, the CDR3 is TGTGCCAGCAGTCCTACCAATCAGCCCCAGCATTTT.

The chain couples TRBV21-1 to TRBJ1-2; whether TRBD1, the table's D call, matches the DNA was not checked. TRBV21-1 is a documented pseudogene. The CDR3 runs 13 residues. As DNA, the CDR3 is TGTGCCAGCAGCCATCGACAGAACTATGGCTACACCTTC. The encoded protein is CASSHRQNYGYTF.

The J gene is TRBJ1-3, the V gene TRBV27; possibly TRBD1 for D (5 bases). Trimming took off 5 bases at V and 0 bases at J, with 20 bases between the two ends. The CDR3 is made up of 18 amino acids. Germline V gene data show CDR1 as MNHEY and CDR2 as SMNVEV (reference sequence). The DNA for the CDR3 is TGTGCCAGCAGTCTCAGACAGCTCACTTTGGTCTCTGGAAACACCATATATTTT. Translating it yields CASSLRQLTLVSGNTIYF.

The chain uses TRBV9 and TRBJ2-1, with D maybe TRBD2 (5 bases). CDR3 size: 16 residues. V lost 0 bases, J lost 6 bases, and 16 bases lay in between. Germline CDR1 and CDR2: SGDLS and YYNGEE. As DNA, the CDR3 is TGTGCCAGCAGCGTAGACCTTTCGGAGGTGGTCAATGAGCAGTTCTTC. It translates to CASSVDLSEVVNEQFF.

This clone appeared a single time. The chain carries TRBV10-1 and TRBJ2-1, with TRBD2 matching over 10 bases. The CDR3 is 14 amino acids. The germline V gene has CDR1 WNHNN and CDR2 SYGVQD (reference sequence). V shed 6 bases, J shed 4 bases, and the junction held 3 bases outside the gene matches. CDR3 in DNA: TGCGCCAGCAGCCCTAGCGGGGGTTACAATGAGCAGTTCTTC. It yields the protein CASSPSGGYNEQFF.

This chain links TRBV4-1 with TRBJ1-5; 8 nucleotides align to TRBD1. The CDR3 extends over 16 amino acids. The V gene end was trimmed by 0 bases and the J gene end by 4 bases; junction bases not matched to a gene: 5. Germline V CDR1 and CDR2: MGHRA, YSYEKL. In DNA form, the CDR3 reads TGCGCCAGCAGCCAAGATGCAGGGGGCTGGAATCAGCCCCAGCATTTT. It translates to CASSQDAGGWNQPQHF.

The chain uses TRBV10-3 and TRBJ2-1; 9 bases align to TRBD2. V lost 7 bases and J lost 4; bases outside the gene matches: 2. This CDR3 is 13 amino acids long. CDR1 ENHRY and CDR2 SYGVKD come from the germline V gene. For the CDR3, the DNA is TGTGCCATCAAGACTAGCGGATACAATGAGCAGTTCTTC. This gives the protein CAIKTSGYNEQFF.

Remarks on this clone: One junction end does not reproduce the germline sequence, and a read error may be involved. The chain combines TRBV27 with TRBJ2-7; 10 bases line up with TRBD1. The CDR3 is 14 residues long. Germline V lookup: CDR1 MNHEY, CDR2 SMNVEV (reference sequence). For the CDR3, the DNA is TGTGCCAGCAGTTTAAAACCCTGGGGGGACAGGGGTCAATTC. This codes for CASSLKPWGDRGQF.

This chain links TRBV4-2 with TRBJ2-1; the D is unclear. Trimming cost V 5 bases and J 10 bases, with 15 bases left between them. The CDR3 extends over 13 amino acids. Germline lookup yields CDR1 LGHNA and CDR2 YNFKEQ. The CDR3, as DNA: TGTGCCAGCAGCTCTAGTCAGCCGCAGGAGCAGTTCTTC. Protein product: CASSSSQPQEQFF.

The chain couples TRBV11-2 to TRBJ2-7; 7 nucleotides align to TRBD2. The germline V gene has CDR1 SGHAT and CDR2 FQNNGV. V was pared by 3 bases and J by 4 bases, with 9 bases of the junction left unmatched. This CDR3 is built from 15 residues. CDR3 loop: CASSFLLASLYEQYF. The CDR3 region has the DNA TGTGCCAGCAGCTTTCTACTAGCGAGTCTTTACGAGCAGTACTTC.

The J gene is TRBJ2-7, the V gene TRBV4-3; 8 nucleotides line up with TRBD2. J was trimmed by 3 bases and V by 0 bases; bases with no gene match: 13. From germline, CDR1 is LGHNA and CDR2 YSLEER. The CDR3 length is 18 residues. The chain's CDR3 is CASSQDLSLAGGFYEQYF. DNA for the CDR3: TGCGCCAGCAGCCAAGATTTGTCGCTTGCGGGAGGATTCTACGAGCAGTACTTC.

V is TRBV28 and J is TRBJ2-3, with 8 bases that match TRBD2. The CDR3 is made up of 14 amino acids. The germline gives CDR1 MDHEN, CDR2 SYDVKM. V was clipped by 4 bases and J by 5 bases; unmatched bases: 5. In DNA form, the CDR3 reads TGTGCCAGCAGTTCTGCGGGAGGTCTAGATACGCAGTATTTT. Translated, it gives CASSSAGGLDTQYF.

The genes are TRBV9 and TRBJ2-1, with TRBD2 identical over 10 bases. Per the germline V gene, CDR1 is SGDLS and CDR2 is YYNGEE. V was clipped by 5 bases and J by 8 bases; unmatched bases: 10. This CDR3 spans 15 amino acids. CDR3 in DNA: TGTGCCAGCAGAAAAGCTAGCGGGAGTCCTCATGAGCAGTTCTTC. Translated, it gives CASRKASGSPHEQFF.

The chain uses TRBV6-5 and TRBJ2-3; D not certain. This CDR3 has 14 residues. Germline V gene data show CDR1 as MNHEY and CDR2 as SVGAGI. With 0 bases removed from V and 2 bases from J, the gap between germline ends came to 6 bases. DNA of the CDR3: TGTGCCAGCAGTTACTCGAGGTACACAGATACGCAGTATTTT. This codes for CASSYSRYTDTQYF.

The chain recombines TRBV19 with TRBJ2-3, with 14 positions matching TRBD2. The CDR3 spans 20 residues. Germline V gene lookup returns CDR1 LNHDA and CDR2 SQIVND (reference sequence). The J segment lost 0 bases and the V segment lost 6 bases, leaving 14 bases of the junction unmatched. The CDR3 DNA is TGTGCCAGTAGAGGAAGGACTAGCGGGAGGCCAGCTGGGAGCACAGATACGCAGTATTTT. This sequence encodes CASRGRTSGRPAGSTDTQYF.

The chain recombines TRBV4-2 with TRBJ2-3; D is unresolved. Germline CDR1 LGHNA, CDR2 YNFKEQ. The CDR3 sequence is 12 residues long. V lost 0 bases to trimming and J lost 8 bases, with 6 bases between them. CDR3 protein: CASSQDPGTQYF. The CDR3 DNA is TGTGCCAGCAGCCAAGATCCGGGTACGCAGTATTTT.

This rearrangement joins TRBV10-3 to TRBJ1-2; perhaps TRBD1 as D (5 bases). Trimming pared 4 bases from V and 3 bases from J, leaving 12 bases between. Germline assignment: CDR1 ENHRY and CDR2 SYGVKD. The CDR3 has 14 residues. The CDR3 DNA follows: TGTGCCATCAGTGTATACGGGGGAGACTATGGCTACACCTTC. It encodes CAISVYGGDYGYTF.

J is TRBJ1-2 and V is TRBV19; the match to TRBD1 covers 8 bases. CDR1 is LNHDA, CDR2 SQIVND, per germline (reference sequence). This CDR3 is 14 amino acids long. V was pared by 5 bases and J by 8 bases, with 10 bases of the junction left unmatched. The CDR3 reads CASSPGQGAYGYTF. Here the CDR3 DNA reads TGTGCCAGTAGTCCGGGCCAGGGGGCATACGGCTACACCTTC.

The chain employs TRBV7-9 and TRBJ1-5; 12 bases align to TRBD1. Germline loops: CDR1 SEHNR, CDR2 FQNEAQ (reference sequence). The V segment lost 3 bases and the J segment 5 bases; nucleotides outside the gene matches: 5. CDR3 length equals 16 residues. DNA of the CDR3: TGTGCCAGCAGCTTCTCGGGACAGGGGGCTTATCAGCCCCAGCATTTT. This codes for CASSFSGQGAYQPQHF.

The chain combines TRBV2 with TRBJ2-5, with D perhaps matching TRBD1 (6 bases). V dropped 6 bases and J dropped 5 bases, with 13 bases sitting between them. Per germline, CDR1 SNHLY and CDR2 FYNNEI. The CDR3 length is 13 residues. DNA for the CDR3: TGTGCCAGCAGCCGGGACAATTCGGAGACCCAGTACTTC. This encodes CASSRDNSETQYF.